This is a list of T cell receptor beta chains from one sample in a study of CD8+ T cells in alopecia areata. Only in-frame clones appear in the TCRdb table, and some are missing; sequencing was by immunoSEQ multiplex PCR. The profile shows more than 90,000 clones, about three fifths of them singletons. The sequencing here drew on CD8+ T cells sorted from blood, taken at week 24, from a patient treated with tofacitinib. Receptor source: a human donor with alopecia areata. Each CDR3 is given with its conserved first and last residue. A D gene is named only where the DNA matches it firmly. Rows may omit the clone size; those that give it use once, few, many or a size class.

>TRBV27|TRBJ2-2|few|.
TGTGCCAGCAGTTTATCGCTCGGGGGTGTGAACACCGGGGAGCTGTTTTTT
CASSLSLGGVNTGELFF
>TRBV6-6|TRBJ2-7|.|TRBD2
TGTGCCAGCAGTTACCCAGAGGGACTAGAGATTTACGAGCAGTACTTC
CASSYPEGLEIYEQYF
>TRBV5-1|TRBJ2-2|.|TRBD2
TGCGCCAGCAGCCCTGAGCGGGGTTGGACCGGGGAGCTGTTTTTT
CASSPERGWTGELFF
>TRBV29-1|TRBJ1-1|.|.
TGCAGCGTAGGGCCGGATCCAAACACTGAAGCTTTCTTT
CSVGPDPNTEAFF
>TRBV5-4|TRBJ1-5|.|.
TGTGCCAGCAGCGGGGGGAGCAATCAGCCCCAGCATTTT
CASSGGSNQPQHF
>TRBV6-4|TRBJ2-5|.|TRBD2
TGTGCCACTGGACTAGCCGAGCTATCCCAGTACTTC
CATGLAELSQYF
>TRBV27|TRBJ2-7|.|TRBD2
TGTGCCAGCAGTCCTAGCGGGGGTTACGAGCAGTACTTC
CASSPSGGYEQYF
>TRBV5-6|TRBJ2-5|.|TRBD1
TGTGCCAGCAGCCGAAGGACAGGGGGCAGGGAGACCCAGTACTTC
CASSRRTGGRETQYF
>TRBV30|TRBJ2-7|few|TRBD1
TGTGCCTGGAGTGTGGGGCAGGGGGCCTCCTACGAGCAGTACTTC
CAWSVGQGASYEQYF
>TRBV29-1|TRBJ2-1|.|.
TGCAGCGTTGCCGGGACGGCAACTGACAATGAGCAGTTCTTC
CSVAGTATDNEQFF
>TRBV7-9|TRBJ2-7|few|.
TGTGCCAGCAGCCCGCGCGCCGCGGTTCGTTCCTACGAGCAGTACTTC
CASSPRAAVRSYEQYF
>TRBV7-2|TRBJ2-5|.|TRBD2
TGTGCCAGCAGCTCTGGGACTAGAGGGGGAGAGACCCAGTACTTC
CASSSGTRGGETQYF
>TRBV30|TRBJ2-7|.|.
TGTGCCTGGAGGGAAAACAGGGTCGAGCAGTACTTC
CAWRENRVEQYF
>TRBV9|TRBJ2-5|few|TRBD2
TGTGCCAGCAGCCCCCGGGACTACGAAGAGACCCAGTACTTC
CASSPRDYEETQYF
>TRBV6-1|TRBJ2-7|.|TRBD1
TGTGCCAGCAGTTTGGGGAGACAGGGCTACGAGCAGTACTTC
CASSLGRQGYEQYF
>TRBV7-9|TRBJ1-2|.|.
TGTGCCAGCAGCTTAATGATACGAGGGAACTATGGCTACACCTTC
CASSLMIRGNYGYTF
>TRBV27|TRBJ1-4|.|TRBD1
TGTGCCAGCAGCCCGACAGGGCCCGTCGACCCGAATGAGAAACTGTTTTTT
CASSPTGPVDPNEKLFF
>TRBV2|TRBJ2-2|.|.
TGTGCCAGCAGGATCCGCACCGGGGAGATTTCCACCGGGGAGCTGTTTTTT
CASRIRTGEISTGELFF
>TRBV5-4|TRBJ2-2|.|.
TGTGCCAGCACCAGGAAGGGAGTAAGGACCGGGGAGCTGTTTTTT
CASTRKGVRTGELFF
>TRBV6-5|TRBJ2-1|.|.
TGTGCCAGCAGTTACTCGAGGAACCTTTGGGATGAGCAGTTCTTC
CASSYSRNLWDEQFF
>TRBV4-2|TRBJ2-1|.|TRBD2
TGTGCCAGCAGCCCCCTGAGGCGGGGGGAGGCAGATGAGCAGTTCTTC
CASSPLRRGEADEQFF
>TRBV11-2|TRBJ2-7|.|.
TGTGCCAGCAGCTTAGGTTTTGGGACAAGGAGCTCCTACGAGCAGTACTTC
CASSLGFGTRSSYEQYF
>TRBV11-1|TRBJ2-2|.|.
TGTGCCAGCAGCCTCGGGGGCGTGGAATTTAGGATCGGGGAGCTGTTTTTT
CASSLGGVEFRIGELFF
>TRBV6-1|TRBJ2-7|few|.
TGTGCCAGCAGTGGGGCTCCCGATGCTACGAAGCAGTACTTC
CASSGAPDATKQYF
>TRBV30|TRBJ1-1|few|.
TGTGCCTGGGGGGTAGGCACTGAAGCTTTCTTT
CAWGVGTEAFF
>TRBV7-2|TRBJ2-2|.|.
TGTGCCAGCAGCTCATCAGTTTACAGCGGGGAGCTGTTTTTT
CASSSSVYSGELFF
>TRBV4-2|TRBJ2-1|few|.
TGTGCCAGCAGCCAGACCAAGCGCGAGCAGTTCTTC
CASSQTKREQFF
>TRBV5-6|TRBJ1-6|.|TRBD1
TGTGCCAGCAGTCCGGGACAGGGGGATTCACCCCTCCACTTT
CASSPGQGDSPLHF
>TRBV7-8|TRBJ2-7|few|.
TGTGCCAGCAGCGCGTCCTACGAGCAGTACTTC
CASSASYEQYF
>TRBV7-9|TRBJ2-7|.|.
TGTGCCAGCAGCTTGAAGGCCACCTACGAGCAGTACTTC
CASSLKATYEQYF
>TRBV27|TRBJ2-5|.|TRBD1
TGTGCCAGCAGTATCCGGGACAGGGTGGAGACCCAGTACTTC
CASSIRDRVETQYF
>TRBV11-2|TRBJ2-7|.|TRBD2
TGTGCCAGCGGATCGAGCGGGGGGTTTTCCTACGAGCAGTACTTC
CASGSSGGFSYEQYF
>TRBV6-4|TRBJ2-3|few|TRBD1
TGTGCCAGCAGTGACTCGACAGGGGCAGATACGCAGTATTTT
CASSDSTGADTQYF
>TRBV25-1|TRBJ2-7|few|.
TGTGCTTCCCGGGAACGCTACGAGCAGTACTTC
CASRERYEQYF
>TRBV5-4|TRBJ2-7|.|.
TGTGCCAGCAGCCTCGGACAGTCCTACGAGCAGTACTTC
CASSLGQSYEQYF
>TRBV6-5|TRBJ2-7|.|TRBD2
TGTGCCGTAACTAGCGGCTACGAGCAGTACTTC
CAVTSGYEQYF
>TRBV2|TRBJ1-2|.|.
TGTGCCAGTGGGCCTGGCTACACCTTC
CASGPGYTF
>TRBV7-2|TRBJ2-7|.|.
TGTGCCAGCAGCATTTACAGGAACGAGCAGTACTTC
CASSIYRNEQYF
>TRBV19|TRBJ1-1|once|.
TGTGCCAGTAGTCTCTACACTGAAGCTTTCTTT
CASSLYTEAFF
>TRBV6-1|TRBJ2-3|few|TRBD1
TGTGCCAGCAACCCCGACAGGGTTGGCACAGATACGCAGTATTTT
CASNPDRVGTDTQYF
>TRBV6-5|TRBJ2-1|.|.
TGTGCCAGCAGTTTACCCAGGGAAGGAACGGGTGAGCAGTTCTTC
CASSLPREGTGEQFF
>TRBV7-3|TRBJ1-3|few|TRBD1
TGTGCCAGCAGCCTCACAGGGGGAGGTGGAAACACCATATATTTT
CASSLTGGGGNTIYF
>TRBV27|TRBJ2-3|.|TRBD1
TGTGCCAGCAACGACAGGGGGTTCACAGATACGCAGTATTTT
CASNDRGFTDTQYF
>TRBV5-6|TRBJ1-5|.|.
TGTGCCAGCAGCTTGGCCCGGCAGGGGCCCGATCAGCCCCAGCATTTT
CASSLARQGPDQPQHF
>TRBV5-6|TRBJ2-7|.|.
TGTGCCAGCAGCTTGGTGGGGGGGCCAGGCTACGAGCAGTACTTC
CASSLVGGPGYEQYF
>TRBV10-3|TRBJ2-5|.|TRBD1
TGTGCCATCAGTGACCCAACGGGGGACAGGGGCCAGGCGGTGGAAGAGACCCAGTACTTC
CAISDPTGDRGQAVEETQYF
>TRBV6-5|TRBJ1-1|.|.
TGTGCCAGCAGTAAATTCACACAGAACACTGAAGCTTTCTTT
CASSKFTQNTEAFF
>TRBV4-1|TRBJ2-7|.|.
TGCGCCAGCAGCCAAGTGTTGGGCGACGAGCAGTACTTC
CASSQVLGDEQYF